The clone carrying this T cell receptor (beta chain) occurred many times. Its specificity is unknown. This CDR3 has 14 amino acids. V lost 2 bases, J lost 6 bases, and 7 bases stayed unmatched. This record belongs to a study of response to subunit inactivated influenza vaccine. The study, taken as a whole, reports: Authors proposed each seasonal influenza vaccination draws in few new T cells.

TCRdb itself ran the RT-PCR reads through MiXCR, one entry per CDR3 protein. The data hold 800,000 or so distinct CDR3 sequences, with about 20% observed a single time. This sequence was found in a man in his forties or fifties who received an inactivated influenza vaccine. This specimen consisted of PBMCs from blood, obtained 5 days after vaccination. The V call is TRBV12-3 or TRBV12-4, the J call TRBJ2-7, with 7 nucleotides matching TRBD1. The CDR3 here is CASSLSAGGTEQYF. The CDR3, as DNA: TGTGCCAGCAGTTTATCGGCAGGGGGTACCGAGCAGTACTTC.